These 4 T cell receptor beta chains were sequenced from one sample in a study of naive and memory T cell subsets. Both TRBC1 and TRBC2 were covered by a beta constant-region primer of two equimolar oligonucleotides. MiXCR, applied by TCRdb to the UMI-ligation and nested PCR reads, yields one record per CDR3 protein. Of 150,000 or so distinct CDR3 sequences listed, about a sixth are singletons. Sequencing input: naive CD4+ T cells from blood. Receptors originate from a human donor in good health.

The chain couples TRBV2 to TRBJ2-1; the D is unclear. Trimming pared 8 bases from V and 10 bases from J, leaving 21 bases between. This CDR3 comprises 14 residues. Per the germline V gene, CDR1 is SNHLY and CDR2 is FYNNEI. CDR3 bases: TGTGCCAGCCAACTACTCCCTCAATCGGAGGAGCAGTTCTTC. Its translation: CASQLLPQSEEQFF. The full variable domain, with the rest looked up from reference TRBV2 and TRBJ2-1, is EPEVTQTPSHQVTQMGQEVILRCVPISNHLYFYWYRQILGQKVEFLVSFYNNEISEKSEIFDDQFSVERPDGSNFTLKIRSTKLEDSAMYFCASQLLPQSEEQFFGPGTRLTVL.

This clonotype was observed a handful of times. The chain joins TRBV9 to TRBJ1-4; unclear D gene. The CDR3 is 13 amino acids. Trimming cost V 0 bases and J 6 bases, with 6 bases left between them. Germline loops: CDR1 SGDLS, CDR2 YYNGEE. Written as DNA, the CDR3 is TGTGCCAGCAGCGTAGGTACGGATGAAAAACTGTTTTTT. This encodes CASSVGTDEKLFF.

This clonotype was seen a few times. V gene TRBV12-3 or TRBV12-4 combines with J gene TRBJ2-7; TRBD1 aligns across 9 bases. The CDR3 runs to 16 residues. V lost 1 base to trimming and J lost 1 base; unmatched junction nucleotides: 5. The CDR3 region is CASSLGDRGISYEQYF. The CDR3 nucleotides are TGTGCCAGCAGTTTAGGTGACAGGGGGATATCCTACGAGCAGTACTTC.

The J gene is TRBJ2-1, the V gene TRBV5-4, with TRBD2 identical over 9 bases. V was clipped by 4 bases and J by 6 bases; unmatched bases: 5. This CDR3 has 14 residues. From germline, CDR1 is SGHNT and CDR2 YYREEE (reference sequence). The CDR3 spells CASSRVLAGNEQFF. CDR3 sequence (DNA): TGTGCCAGCAGCCGTGTACTAGCGGGCAATGAGCAGTTCTTC.